This paragraph covers one T cell receptor beta chain sequence. Germline-derived CDR1 and CDR2 are SGDLS and YYNGEE. With V trimmed by 4 bases and J by 5 bases, 6 bases remained unmatched. This CDR3 has 15 residues. The data originate from a study of blood T cell repertoires in COVID-19. Study overall: COVID-19 samples, acute and convalescent, were from the United States, Italy and Spain.

Per the original data handling: Counts of nucleated cells, estimated from reference gene primer amplification, were obtained. The assay was immunoSEQ multiplex PCR, and TCRdb's table has in-frame clones only and misses some. That table is the source of V, J and clone size, and D and trimming were worked out from the DNA. The data show about 150,000 clones, 89% seen once. The chain employs TRBV9 and TRBJ1-6; 7 bases map to TRBD1. The sequence derives from a man aged 60 to 75 with acute or convalescent COVID-19. Input material: peripheral blood. CDR3 nucleotide sequence: TGTGCCAGCAGCCCACAGGGGCGGGATAATTCACCCCTCCACTTT. Its protein product is CASSPQGRDNSPLHF.